The clone carrying this TCR beta chain was seen ten or more times. Its cognate antigen is unknown. The germline gives CDR1 ENHRY, CDR2 SYGVKD. The CDR3 covers 16 residues. V was trimmed by 2 bases and J by 7 bases, leaving 15 bases between them. These data are taken from a study of identical twins. General study findings and limits: Conclusions leaned on cross-sectional statistical analysis and did not track the same donors over time. Models underestimated out-of-frame TCR alpha sharing in monozygotic twins. Twin pairs had excess sharing that was weaker in beta out-of-frame sequences.

TCRdb independently ran MiXCR on the 5' RACE reads; one entry per CDR3 protein. The sample has 500,000 to 650,000 distinct CDR3 sequences, roughly 7.1% seen once. This sample was shared with a second study, whose subject was yellow fever vaccine responses in identical twins.

This clonotype was obtained from a woman under 30 in good health. The material sequenced was PBMCs. This chain connects TRBV10-3 to TRBJ1-6, with a weak D call TRBD1 (6 bases). The chain's CDR3 is CAISETQGQSNSPLHF. In DNA, the CDR3 is TGTGCCATCAGTGAGACCCAAGGACAGTCCAATTCACCCCTCCACTTT.